This TCR beta chain was observed in a study of shared clonotypes between healthy human individuals. Original processing notes: As immunoSEQ supplied junction-only sequences (without quality scores), filtering differed. The assay was immunoSEQ multiplex PCR, and TCRdb's table has in-frame clones only and misses some. The V and J calls and clone size were taken over from that table, and D and trimming were inferred from the DNA. This table has 1,100,000 or so clones, approximately 80% appearing once. General study points: The generation probabilities recorded for non-shared clonotypes fell below those of clonotypes shared by all four donors.

In germline, CDR1 is SGHTA, CDR2 FQGTGA. V was shortened by 5 bases and J by 2 bases, with 5 bases between the two germline ends. This CDR3 contains 12 residues. Remarks on this clone: Antigen: not known.

The specimen sequenced was memory CD4+ T cells from PBMCs. Documented subset: CD45RA-negative fraction. V usage is TRBV7-3 and J usage is TRBJ2-3; no clear D gene. This receptor was identified in a man younger than 35 in good health. Some clones in this sample may be carry-over from other donors' samples. The CDR3, as DNA: TGTGCCAGCAGCGATAACACAGATACGCAGTATTTT. Its protein is CASSDNTDTQYF.